This TCR beta chain is from a study of immunodeficiency (dated by TCRdb to the late 2010s). In the study overall: The repertoires were analyzed to search for VDJ recombination defects and oligoclonality. Study-wide conclusions, independent of this receptor: Severe oligoclonality, as judged by top-100 and total clonotype frequencies, was observed in patient CD8+ T cells but not in patient CD4+ T cells. In the entropy comparisons of patients against healthy controls, patients were shown as n=3 (open circles), and an effect of thymic development was suggested only as a possibility. V-J pairing and productive entropy of CD4+ T cells appeared to be similar between patients and controls.

Before TCR sequencing, CD3+CD4+ T cells were sorted from fresh PBMCs. As for this clone: The antigen this receptor binds is unknown. Base qualities were left out, and no much larger clone turns up one base away.

Between the V and J ends, shortened by 1 base and 3 bases respectively, the junction contains 21 bases. CDR1 and CDR2 are read off the germline V gene as MGHRA and YSYEKL. The cysteine opens and the phenylalanine closes a CDR3 of 19 amino acids. The retained sequence is limited to the CDR3, 57 bases, with the frame set at the first base. After extraction using the QIAamp DNA Blood Mini Kit, genomic DNA was sent off for immunoSEQ repertoire analysis. A standard quantity of genomic DNA template was used for amplification of CDR3 regions by multiplex PCR. PCR products were sequenced on an Illumina platform. The authors' analysis ran thus. Alignment of sequences to a reference was performed, and V, D and J gene definitions were taken from IMGT. To get rid of PCR and sequencing errors, closely related sequences were merged using a nearest-neighbor clustering algorithm. V, D and J usage in productive unique and total sequences was analyzed using ImmunoSEQ Analyzer tools and R version 3.6.1. This is the immuneACCESS table as TCRdb keeps it, with only in-frame sequences that have V and J called. A part of the clones is gone; compared with another copy, unresolved V genes explain less than half, and the rest is unexplained. D and trimming come from the DNA, and the V and J calls and clone size come from that table. A total of 1,100 to 1,500 clones appear in this sample, approximately 96% of them only once. The ten largest clonotypes hold 0.9% to 1.5% of the sample.

The TCR was taken from a girl aged 2 to 10. Sequenced: CD4+ T cells from blood. The V gene is TRBV4-1 and the J gene is TRBJ1-4; no D gene call is confident. CDR3 region: CASSQVPPIHGWSNEKLFF. The DNA is TGCGCCAGCAGCCAAGTGCCCCCTATTCACGGCTGGTCTAATGAAAAACTGTTTTTT.